The present TCR beta chain was sequenced within a study of CXCR3-negative and CXCR3-positive naive CD8 T cells. The authors made the TRB cDNA libraries by 5' RACE using UMI labels. From its re-call of the 5' RACE reads, TCRdb lists each CDR3 protein once, without DNA. The sample has approximately 45,000 distinct CDR3 sequences. Study-wide results and caveats: Naive cells used TRBV-TRBJ genes in much the same way whether CXCR3-negative or CXCR3-positive; memory cells did not. Fresh PBMCs were used in most assays, and CXCR3 expression partially decreased after cryopreservation. Much lower diversity was found in memory CD8+ cells, while both naive subsets had comparably high diversity. Naive subsets did not differ in surface CD5, and the authors estimated TCR strength using properties of the TRB CDR3.

The CDR3 has 11 amino acids. Germline V gene data show CDR1 as MNHEY and CDR2 as SVGEGT. As concerns this clonotype: Its specificity is unknown.

This chain joins TRBV6-2 or TRBV6-3 and TRBJ1-6. The clonotype was recovered from a human donor in good health. Some clones in this sample may be carry-over from other donors' samples. Sequencing used memory CD8+ T cells from blood. The CDR3 loop is CASSYGSPLHF.